This T cell receptor (beta chain) stems from a study of blood T cells in healthy people across ages. Then a second PCR, running roughly 7 to 11 cycles, was carried out with a sample-barcoded 5' primer and a J-beta primer mix. TCRdb independently ran MiXCR on the 5' RACE reads; one entry per CDR3 protein. The sample has roughly 800,000 distinct CDR3 sequences; roughly 64% are singletons. This clonotype was counted only a few times. As yet, its antigen is unknown. General study results and limits: The study found more naive CD4+ cells and higher diversity in long-lived than aged donors.

V lost 4 bases and J 1 base, leaving 9 bases between the germline ends. CDR1 and CDR2 from the germline V gene are SGHTA and FQGNSA. This CDR3 region has 14 residues. This receptor was taken from a man aged 25-45 years in good health. This chain links TRBV7-2 with TRBJ2-3; D gene uncertain. Sequenced: blood. Written as DNA, the CDR3 is TGTGCCAGCAGCTGGGCGTGGCGCACAGATACGCAGTATTTT. This sequence encodes CASSWAWRTDTQYF.